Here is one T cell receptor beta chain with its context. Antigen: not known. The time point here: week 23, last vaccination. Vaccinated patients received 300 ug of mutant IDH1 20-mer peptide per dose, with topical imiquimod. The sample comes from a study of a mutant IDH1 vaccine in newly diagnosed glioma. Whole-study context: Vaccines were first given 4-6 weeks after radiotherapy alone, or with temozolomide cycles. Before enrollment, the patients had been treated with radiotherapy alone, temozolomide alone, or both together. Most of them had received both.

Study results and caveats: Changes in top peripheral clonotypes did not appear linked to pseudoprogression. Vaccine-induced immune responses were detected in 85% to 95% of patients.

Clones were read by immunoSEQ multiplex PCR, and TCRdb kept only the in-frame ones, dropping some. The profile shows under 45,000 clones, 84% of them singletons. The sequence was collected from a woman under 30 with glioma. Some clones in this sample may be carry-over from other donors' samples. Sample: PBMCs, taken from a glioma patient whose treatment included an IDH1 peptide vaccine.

The CDR3 DNA is TGTGCCAGCAACCCTTCCCTCCAGGGTCGCTACGAGCAGTACTTC. This codes for CASNPSLQGRYEQYF. This sequence joins TRBV6-5 and TRBJ2-7; possibly TRBD1 for D (5 bases). V was cut by 7 bases and J by 3 bases, with 19 bases left in between. Germline lookup yields CDR1 MNHEY and CDR2 SVGAGI. The CDR3 has 15 residues.